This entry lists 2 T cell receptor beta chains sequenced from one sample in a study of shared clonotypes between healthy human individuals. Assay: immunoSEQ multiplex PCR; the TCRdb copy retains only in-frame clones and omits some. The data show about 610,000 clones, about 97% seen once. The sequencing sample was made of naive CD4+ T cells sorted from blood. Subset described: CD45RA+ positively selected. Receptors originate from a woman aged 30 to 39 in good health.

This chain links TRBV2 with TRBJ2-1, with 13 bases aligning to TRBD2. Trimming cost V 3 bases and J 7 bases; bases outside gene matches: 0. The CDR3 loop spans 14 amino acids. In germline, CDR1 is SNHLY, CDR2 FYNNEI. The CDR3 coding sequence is TGTGCCAGCAGTGAGACTAGCGGGAGGAATGAGCAGTTCTTC. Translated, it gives CASSETSGRNEQFF.

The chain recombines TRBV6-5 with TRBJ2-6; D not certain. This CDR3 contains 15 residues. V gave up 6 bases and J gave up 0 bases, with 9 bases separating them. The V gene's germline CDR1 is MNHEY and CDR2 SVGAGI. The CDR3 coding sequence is TGTGCCAGCAGCCGAGATCTCTCTGGGGCCAACGTCCTGACTTTC. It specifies CASSRDLSGANVLTF.